These T cell receptor beta chains were read from a single sample in a study of CD4 T cells in relation to SARS-CoV-2 and coronaviruses. The repertoire was sequenced with immunoSEQ multiplex PCR; TCRdb's copy has only in-frame clones and lacks some. The repertoire has 12,000 or so clones, approximately 78% of them found once; the top ten carry 13%. The antigens of these receptors remain unknown. Sequencing was performed on CD4+ T cells from PBMCs, cultured in vitro. All receptors come from a human donor in good health. The CDR3 runs from the conserved cysteine through the conserved F or W. The D gene is left open where the match is weak. Where a row states a size, it is once, few, many or the class of an expanded clone; other rows omit it.

TRBD2	-	TRBV5-8	TRBJ2-5	CASSLGVAGGETQYF	TGTGCCAGCAGCTTGGGAGTAGCGGGAGGGGAGACCCAGTACTTC
TRBD2	-	TRBV6-5	TRBJ2-1	CASNLLAGRYNEQFF	TGTGCCAGCAACCTACTAGCGGGCCGATACAATGAGCAGTTCTTC
-	-	TRBV5-1	TRBJ2-5	CASSRQDTQETQYF	TGCGCCAGCAGCAGACAGGACACGCAAGAGACCCAGTACTTC
-	few	TRBV2	TRBJ2-2	CASSDRRNTGELFF	TGTGCCAGCAGTGACCGGCGAAACACCGGGGAGCTGTTTTTT
TRBD1	once	TRBV6-1	TRBJ2-7	CASSEGAGGYEQYF	TGTGCCAGCAGTGAAGGGGCAGGGGGCTACGAGCAGTACTTC
-	-	TRBV7-9	TRBJ1-1	CASSLTATNTEAFF	TGTGCCAGCAGCTTAACAGCTACGAACACTGAAGCTTTCTTT
-	-	TRBV19	TRBJ1-5	CASSPQDGYQPQHF	TGTGCCAGTAGTCCCCAGGACGGCTATCAGCCCCAGCATTTT
-	-	TRBV7-2	TRBJ2-3	CASSLQGGAADTQYF	TGTGCCAGCAGCTTACAAGGGGGGGCCGCAGATACGCAGTATTTT
TRBD1	-	TRBV28	TRBJ2-2	CASSSGTGVDTGELFF	TGTGCCAGCAGTTCAGGGACAGGGGTTGACACCGGGGAGCTGTTTTTT
TRBD1	once	TRBV18	TRBJ2-1	CASSPGQATLDEQFF	TGTGCCAGCTCACCGGGACAGGCCACTCTCGATGAGCAGTTCTTC
TRBD2	-	TRBV28	TRBJ2-2	CASLSPTGGTGELFF	TGTGCCAGCCTCTCCCCTACGGGGGGCACCGGGGAGCTGTTTTTT
-	-	TRBV11-3	TRBJ2-6	CASSLGAAGANVLTF	TGTGCCAGCAGCTTAGGGGCGGCTGGGGCCAACGTCCTGACTTTC
-	-	TRBV6-2/TRBV6-3	TRBJ1-1	CASSYETESEAFF	TGTGCCAGCAGTTATGAAACGGAGTCTGAAGCTTTCTTT
TRBD1	-	TRBV7-2	TRBJ1-4	CASSRSDRGGNEKLFF	TGTGCCAGCAGCCGGAGCGACAGGGGCGGTAATGAAAAACTGTTTTTT
TRBD1	-	TRBV29-1	TRBJ2-6	CSAETGAGANVLTF	TGCAGCGCCGAGACAGGGGCCGGGGCCAACGTCCTGACTTTC
-	-	TRBV5-4	TRBJ1-2	CASSLGQGINYGYTF	TGTGCCAGCAGCTTGGGGCAGGGGATAAACTATGGCTACACCTTC
-	-	TRBV6-2/TRBV6-3	TRBJ1-5	CASSYSQGGNQPQHF	TGTGCCAGCAGTTATAGCCAGGGAGGCAATCAGCCCCAGCATTTT
TRBD1	-	TRBV6-5	TRBJ1-1	CASSYRPARGDTEAFF	TGTGCCAGCAGTTACCGGCCCGCCAGGGGGGACACTGAAGCTTTCTTT
TRBD1	-	TRBV9	TRBJ1-1	CASSRRQGGNTEAFF	TGTGCCAGCAGCAGAAGACAGGGGGGGAACACTGAAGCTTTCTTT
-	-	TRBV9	TRBJ1-6	CASSPGPKSDSPLHF	TGTGCCAGCAGCCCGGGGCCTAAATCGGATTCACCCCTCCACTTT
-	-	TRBV6-5	TRBJ1-3	CASRLGGGDTIYF	TGTGCCAGCAGACTGGGGGGGGGAGACACCATATATTTT
TRBD1	once	TRBV2	TRBJ2-1	CASSPDRIDNEQFF	TGTGCCAGCAGCCCGGACAGGATTGACAATGAGCAGTTCTTC
TRBD2	once	TRBV4-3	TRBJ2-3	CASSLGLVGDTQYF	TGCGCCAGCAGCCTGGGACTAGTAGGGGATACGCAGTATTTT
-	-	TRBV28	TRBJ1-4	CASKGSQAGEKLFF	TGTGCCAGCAAAGGGTCCCAGGCCGGCGAAAAACTGTTTTTT
-	-	TRBV9	TRBJ2-7	CASSVEVGSSYEQYF	TGTGCCAGCAGCGTAGAGGTCGGCTCTTCCTACGAGCAGTACTTC
-	few	TRBV19	TRBJ1-2	CASSIGPSNYGYTF	TGTGCCAGTAGTATAGGTCCATCCAACTATGGCTACACCTTC
-	-	TRBV2	TRBJ1-4	CASSPGPRGEKLFF	TGTGCCAGCAGCCCCGGGCCCAGGGGTGAAAAACTGTTTTTT
TRBD2	-	TRBV7-2	TRBJ2-3	CASSLGLRELDTQYF	TGTGCCAGCAGCTTGGGCTTGCGGGAGTTAGATACGCAGTATTTT
-	-	TRBV13	TRBJ2-7	CASSLGAEDSSYEQYF	TGTGCCAGCAGCTTAGGCGCCGAAGACAGCTCCTACGAGCAGTACTTC
-	few	TRBV7-2	TRBJ1-1	CASSRGVAEAFF	TGTGCCAGCAGCCGGGGGGTGGCCGAAGCTTTCTTT
TRBD2	-	TRBV4-2	TRBJ2-1	CASSRLGTSGYNEQFF	TGTGCCAGCAGCCGCCTTGGGACTAGCGGTTACAATGAGCAGTTCTTC
-	-	TRBV21-1	TRBJ2-7	CASSKALREDNYEQYF	TGTGCCAGCAGCAAAGCCCTGCGGGAGGATAACTACGAGCAGTACTTC
-	-	TRBV6-2/TRBV6-3	TRBJ2-1	CASSYGATEQFF	TGTGCCAGCAGTTACGGGGCGACTGAGCAGTTCTTC
-	-	TRBV7-2	TRBJ2-3	CASSSREGGPGDTQYF	TGTGCCAGCAGCTCACGGGAAGGGGGGCCAGGGGATACGCAGTATTTT
-	-	TRBV5-1	TRBJ1-5	CATDSLRDSNQPQHF	TGCGCCACCGATTCCTTAAGAGATAGCAATCAGCCCCAGCATTTT
TRBD2	-	TRBV5-6	TRBJ2-5	CASSLWEGMSVETQYF	TGTGCCAGCAGCTTGTGGGAGGGAATGAGTGTAGAGACCCAGTACTTC
-	-	TRBV7-2	TRBJ1-4	CASSLGGWGEKLFF	TGTGCCAGCAGCTTAGGGGGTTGGGGAGAAAAACTGTTTTTT
-	once	TRBV7-2	TRBJ1-1	CASSLTPGVEAFF	TGTGCCAGCAGCCTAACGCCGGGAGTTGAAGCTTTCTTT
-	-	TRBV7-3	TRBJ2-1	CASSRGSSYNEQFF	TGTGCCAGCAGCCGGGGGTCCTCCTACAATGAGCAGTTCTTC
TRBD1	-	TRBV5-4	TRBJ1-3	CASSLGGQSFSGNTIYF	TGTGCCAGCAGCTTGGGGGGACAGAGTTTCTCTGGAAACACCATATATTTT
-	-	TRBV3-1/TRBV3-2	TRBJ2-2	CASSHVRTPNTGELFF	TGTGCCAGCAGCCATGTCCGGACACCGAACACCGGGGAGCTGTTTTTT
-	few	TRBV5-4	TRBJ1-4	CASSLGAVREKLFF	TGTGCCAGCAGCTTGGGGGCAGTACGCGAAAAACTGTTTTTT
-	-	TRBV3-1/TRBV3-2	TRBJ2-5	CASSPTRSRGETQYF	TGTGCCAGCAGCCCGACTCGATCTAGAGGTGAGACCCAGTACTTC
-	-	TRBV7-9	TRBJ1-4	CASSSTRVAANEKLFF	TGTGCCAGCAGCTCCACACGAGTAGCCGCGAATGAAAAACTGTTTTTT
-	-	TRBV6-5	TRBJ2-7	CASRENTYEQYF	TGTGCCAGCAGAGAGAATACCTACGAGCAGTACTTC
TRBD2	-	TRBV3-1/TRBV3-2	TRBJ2-7	CASSQGLAASSYEQYF	TGTGCCAGCAGCCAAGGTCTAGCGGCTTCCTCCTACGAGCAGTACTTC
-	-	TRBV7-2	TRBJ2-3	CASSLYQNTQYF	TGTGCCAGCAGCCTTTACCAAAATACGCAGTATTTT